Described below is a single T cell receptor beta chain sequence and its context. Its antigen is unidentified. The assay was immunoSEQ multiplex PCR, and TCRdb's table has in-frame clones only and misses some. The table lists some 70,000 clones, around 87% of them singletons. This record comes from a study of graft-versus-host responses after intestinal transplantation. Study-wide background: Transplant types were multivisceral, liver-intestinal, or isolated intestinal. For two to four years after anti-thymocyte globulin induction, all recipients took tacrolimus and steroids.

Findings of the study overall: GvH clones were identified in recipient marrow, with some first appearing in ileum or blood. After transplant, early declines in HvG clones were associated with peak levels of circulating GvH clones.

The CDR3 has 15 residues. With V trimmed by 2 bases and J by 4 bases, 6 bases remained unmatched. Germline V CDR1 and CDR2: MDHEN, SYDVKM. This clonotype originated in a human donor who was the organ donor for an intestinal transplant. Sequences were derived from unstimulated CD8+ T cells sorted from spleen or lymph node cells, sampled before transplant. V is TRBV28 and J is TRBJ2-7, with 9 bases matching TRBD2. The CDR3 sequence is CASSLETSGIYEQYF. The CDR3 nucleotides read TGTGCCAGCAGTTTAGAGACTAGCGGAATATACGAGCAGTACTTC.